Listed below are T cell receptor beta chains from one sample, sequenced in a study of cytomegalovirus exposure and HLA in healthy donors. TCRdb's copy holds only in-frame clones and misses some; the assay was immunoSEQ multiplex PCR. The sample records about 160,000 clones, approximately 70% being singletons. Sample: PBMCs. The receptors were gathered from a middle-aged man in good health and CMV-seropositive. CDR3s include the opening cysteine and the closing phenylalanine or tryptophan. Each record gives: D gene, J gene, clone size, V gene, CDR3 DNA, CDR3 protein. The D gene is left open where the match is weak. The size field is filled for only some rows; it gives once, few, many or a size class.

D gene: TRBD1; J gene: TRBJ1-1; clone size: -; V gene: TRBV9; CDR3 DNA: TGTGCCAGCAGGCAATTACAGGGGGGGACTGAAGCTTTCTTT; CDR3 protein: CASRQLQGGTEAFF
D gene: -; J gene: TRBJ2-7; clone size: few; V gene: TRBV30; CDR3 DNA: TGTGCCGGCCTAGGGGCTTACGAGCAGTACTTC; CDR3 protein: CAGLGAYEQYF
D gene: -; J gene: TRBJ1-2; clone size: -; V gene: TRBV20-1; CDR3 DNA: TGCAGTGTAAGGGGGAATGGCTACACCTTC; CDR3 protein: CSVRGNGYTF
D gene: TRBD2; J gene: TRBJ2-5; clone size: -; V gene: TRBV6-1; CDR3 DNA: TGTGCCAGCATCCAGACTAGCGGGGGTGAGACCCAGTACTTC; CDR3 protein: CASIQTSGGETQYF
D gene: TRBD2; J gene: TRBJ2-5; clone size: -; V gene: TRBV4-3; CDR3 DNA: TGCGCCAGCAGCCAAGATTCGACGGGGGGGACAAAGCAGTACTTC; CDR3 protein: CASSQDSTGGTKQYF
D gene: TRBD1; J gene: TRBJ2-4; clone size: -; V gene: TRBV6-1; CDR3 DNA: TGTGCCAGCAGAACCGACAGGGATTCTAAAAACATTCAGTACTTC; CDR3 protein: CASRTDRDSKNIQYF
D gene: -; J gene: TRBJ1-1; clone size: -; V gene: TRBV6-6; CDR3 DNA: TGTGCCAGCACTCTGGGAGGGCAGGCGAACACTGAAGCTTTCTTT; CDR3 protein: CASTLGGQANTEAFF
D gene: -; J gene: TRBJ2-7; clone size: -; V gene: TRBV5-8; CDR3 DNA: TGTGCCAGCAGCTTGGAGGTGACAGGCTCCTACGAGCAGTACTTC; CDR3 protein: CASSLEVTGSYEQYF
D gene: -; J gene: TRBJ1-3; clone size: -; V gene: TRBV4-3; CDR3 DNA: TGCGCCAGCAGCCAAGATTACACACCTGGAAACACCATATATTTT; CDR3 protein: CASSQDYTPGNTIYF
D gene: -; J gene: TRBJ2-7; clone size: -; V gene: TRBV7-2; CDR3 DNA: TGTGCCAGCAGCTTAGACAGGGGGGGGTACGAGCAGTACTTC; CDR3 protein: CASSLDRGGYEQYF
D gene: TRBD1; J gene: TRBJ1-6; clone size: few; V gene: TRBV6-5; CDR3 DNA: TGTGCCAGCAGTGCGGGACAGACTTTATCACCCCTCCACTTT; CDR3 protein: CASSAGQTLSPLHF
D gene: -; J gene: TRBJ1-6; clone size: -; V gene: TRBV21-1; CDR3 DNA: TGTGCCAGCGAGAGGTCGGCCGACAGGGTAAAGTATTCACCCCTCCACTTT; CDR3 protein: CASERSADRVKYSPLHF
D gene: TRBD1; J gene: TRBJ2-7; clone size: -; V gene: TRBV9; CDR3 DNA: TGTGCCAGCAGCGTAGGGGACAGTTCCTACGAGCAGTACTTC; CDR3 protein: CASSVGDSSYEQYF
D gene: -; J gene: TRBJ2-3; clone size: -; V gene: TRBV5-1; CDR3 DNA: TGCGCCAGCAGCTTGGCCAGTGCAGCAGATACGCAGTATTTT; CDR3 protein: CASSLASAADTQYF
D gene: TRBD1; J gene: TRBJ1-2; clone size: once; V gene: TRBV5-1; CDR3 DNA: TGCGCCAGCAGCTTCCAACCGGGACAGGGAAGCTATGGCTACACCTTC; CDR3 protein: CASSFQPGQGSYGYTF
D gene: -; J gene: TRBJ1-4; clone size: once; V gene: TRBV7-9; CDR3 DNA: TGTTCCAGCAGCTTAGATCCCAGGGGCCCCAATGAAAAACTGTTTTTT; CDR3 protein: CSSSLDPRGPNEKLFF
D gene: TRBD1; J gene: TRBJ2-3; clone size: -; V gene: TRBV7-2; CDR3 DNA: TGTGCCAGCAGCACCCGGACAGGGAACACAGATACGCAGTATTTT; CDR3 protein: CASSTRTGNTDTQYF
D gene: -; J gene: TRBJ1-1; clone size: -; V gene: TRBV27; CDR3 DNA: TGTGCCAGCAGTTTAGGCGGTGAAGCTTTCTTT; CDR3 protein: CASSLGGEAFF
D gene: TRBD1; J gene: TRBJ1-6; clone size: -; V gene: TRBV7-2; CDR3 DNA: TGTGCCAGCAGCTTACCCGGGACAGGTGGATCACCCCTCCACTTT; CDR3 protein: CASSLPGTGGSPLHF
D gene: -; J gene: TRBJ1-5; clone size: -; V gene: TRBV30; CDR3 DNA: TGTGCCTGGAGTGTCCCAGCCGGGAGTCTGAATCAGCCCCAGCATTTT; CDR3 protein: CAWSVPAGSLNQPQHF
D gene: -; J gene: TRBJ2-7; clone size: -; V gene: TRBV18; CDR3 DNA: TGTGCCAGCTCACCACCGGGTGCGGCAGGGGGGAGGTACGAGCAGTACTTC; CDR3 protein: CASSPPGAAGGRYEQYF
D gene: -; J gene: TRBJ1-2; clone size: -; V gene: TRBV11-2; CDR3 DNA: TGTGCCAGCAGCTTAGCGCCAGGAACTAACTATGGCTACACCTTC; CDR3 protein: CASSLAPGTNYGYTF
D gene: -; J gene: TRBJ2-7; clone size: few; V gene: TRBV30; CDR3 DNA: TGTGCCTGGAGGGCCCAGGGGTCCTACTCCTACGAGCAGTACTTC; CDR3 protein: CAWRAQGSYSYEQYF
D gene: -; J gene: TRBJ2-1; clone size: -; V gene: TRBV29-1; CDR3 DNA: TGCAGCGTTCACATCCAGAAATTATACAATGAGCAGTTCTTC; CDR3 protein: CSVHIQKLYNEQFF
D gene: -; J gene: TRBJ1-1; clone size: -; V gene: TRBV4-1; CDR3 DNA: TGCGCCAGCAGCCAAGAGGGCCGGGGGTGGATGAACACTGAAGCTTTCTTT; CDR3 protein: CASSQEGRGWMNTEAFF
D gene: TRBD2; J gene: TRBJ2-7; clone size: -; V gene: TRBV30; CDR3 DNA: TGTGCCGGTCTGGGACTAGCGGGGGGCGAGCAGTACTTC; CDR3 protein: CAGLGLAGGEQYF
D gene: TRBD1; J gene: TRBJ2-7; clone size: few; V gene: TRBV5-1; CDR3 DNA: TGCGCCAGCAGCTTGGTAGGGACAGGGGTCTACGAGCAGTACTTC; CDR3 protein: CASSLVGTGVYEQYF
D gene: -; J gene: TRBJ2-7; clone size: -; V gene: TRBV19; CDR3 DNA: TGTGCCAGTAACGGCGGCAGCCCCTACGAGCAGTACTTC; CDR3 protein: CASNGGSPYEQYF
D gene: TRBD2; J gene: TRBJ2-2; clone size: few; V gene: TRBV5-4; CDR3 DNA: TGTGCCAGCAGCTCCCTGGGCGGGGGGGCCGGGGAGCTGTTTTTT; CDR3 protein: CASSSLGGGAGELFF
D gene: -; J gene: TRBJ1-3; clone size: -; V gene: TRBV11-2; CDR3 DNA: TGTGCCAGCAGCCAGGACAGAGGAAACACCATATATTTT; CDR3 protein: CASSQDRGNTIYF